This passage covers 14 T cell receptor beta chains from one sample sequenced in a study of cytomegalovirus exposure and HLA in healthy donors. The primer mix had 60 Vbeta and 13 Jbeta primers. Clones were sequenced by immunoSEQ multiplex PCR, and TCRdb holds only the in-frame ones, with some missing. This repertoire shows around 100,000 clones, approximately 80% found once; its top ten account for about 4%. The sequencing sample was made of PBMCs. The receptor source for this set is a female donor in good health and CMV-seropositive.

V usage is TRBV19 and J usage is TRBJ1-5, with D perhaps matching TRBD1 (5 bases). The CDR3 has 14 amino acids. Germline V gives CDR1 LNHDA, CDR2 SQIVND (reference sequence). Trimming took 3 bases from V and 1 from J, leaving 7 bases between them. CDR3 residues: CASSIPGSNQPQHF. The CDR3 nucleotides are TGTGCCAGTAGTATTCCAGGGAGCAATCAGCCCCAGCATTTT. The variable domain in full, with the rest retrieved from reference TRBV19 and TRBJ1-5, is DGGITQSPKYLFRKEGQNVTLSCEQNLNHDAMYWYRQDPGQGLRLIYYSQIVNDFQKGDIAEGYSVSREKKESFPLTVTSAQKNPTAFYLCASSIPGSNQPQHFGDGTRLSIL.

The rearrangement joins TRBV15 to TRBJ1-2, with a weak D call TRBD1 (5 bases). V lost 1 base and J lost 2, with 17 bases in between. This CDR3 has 17 residues. From germline, CDR1 is LNHNV and CDR2 YYDKDF (reference sequence). The CDR3 DNA follows: TGTGCCACCAGCAGAGTTCGCCGAAAAGGGGAAAACTATGGCTACACCTTC. Residues: CATSRVRRKGENYGYTF.

This chain uses TRBV7-8 with TRBJ1-1; 7 bases fit TRBD1. This CDR3 region has 14 residues. Losses at the gene ends were 5 bases for V and 7 bases for J; bases not matched to a gene: 10. Germline values: CDR1 SGHVS, CDR2 FQNEAQ. The CDR3 loop reads CASSVRNRDSEAFF. The CDR3 nucleotides read TGTGCCAGCAGCGTTAGGAACCGGGACAGTGAAGCTTTCTTT.

This clone is a singleton in its sample. V gene TRBV6-5 combines with J gene TRBJ1-2; D is uncertain. Germline loops: CDR1 MNHEY, CDR2 SVGAGI. The CDR3 is 12 amino acids. The V and J ends lost 2 bases and 4 bases respectively, with 5 bases between them. The CDR3 region is CASSYSGYGYTF. CDR3 in DNA: TGTGCCAGCAGTTACAGCGGCTATGGCTACACCTTC.

The genes are TRBV29-1 and TRBJ1-5, with 10 bases matching TRBD1. The CDR3 is 15 residues long. From germline, CDR1 is SQVTM and CDR2 ANQGSEA. Trimming took 4 bases from V and 0 from J; bases not matched to a gene: 3. The DNA for the CDR3 is TGCAGCGTTGGGGACAGGGGATCTAGCAATCAGCCCCAGCATTTT. This encodes CSVGDRGSSNQPQHF.

The chain employs TRBV7-9 and TRBJ1-2; 8 bases align to TRBD1. CDR1 SEHNR and CDR2 FQNEAQ come from the germline V gene (reference sequence). V lost 4 bases to trimming and J lost 3 bases; unmatched junction nucleotides: 10. This CDR3 has 16 residues. The CDR3 coding sequence is TGTGCCAGCAGCTATGACAGGGGCCCCGAGGACTATGGCTACACCTTC. Translating gives CASSYDRGPEDYGYTF.

The J gene is TRBJ2-1, the V gene TRBV4-3; TRBD1 matches 8 bases. Germline lookup yields CDR1 LGHNA and CDR2 YSLEER. V shed 4 bases and J 5 bases; nucleotides not matched to a gene: 7. The CDR3 sequence is 15 residues long. This CDR3 is CASSRDRRPDNEQFF. The CDR3 DNA follows: TGCGCCAGCAGCCGGGACAGGCGACCGGACAATGAGCAGTTCTTC.

The CDR3 bases are TGTGCCAGTAGTATTCCCGGGACTCTTACTGATACGCAGTATTTT. Amino acids: CASSIPGTLTDTQYF. The V and J genes are TRBV19 and TRBJ2-3; TRBD2 is a possible D gene (6 bases). V dropped 3 bases and J dropped 6 bases, with 16 bases sitting between them. Germline CDR1 LNHDA, CDR2 SQIVND (reference sequence). The CDR3 covers 15 residues.

This sequence joins TRBV6-1 and TRBJ1-5; 7 bases agree with TRBD1. With V trimmed by 4 bases and J by 4 bases, 10 bases remained unmatched. Germline assignment: CDR1 MNHNS and CDR2 SASEGT. This CDR3 spans 16 amino acids. CDR3 amino acids: CASSGGAGGFNQPQHF. CDR3 DNA: TGTGCCAGCAGTGGGGGGGCAGGGGGATTTAATCAGCCCCAGCATTTT.

This clone came up a few times. CDR3 nucleotide sequence: TGTGCCAGCAGCCCGGGGGGGGGCGACGAGCAGTACTTC. Amino acid sequence: CASSPGGGDEQYF. The chain is built from TRBV7-7 and TRBJ2-7; 8 nucleotides match TRBD2. Germline trimming cut 5 bases from V and 5 bases from J; bases unmatched to any gene: 5. The germline gives CDR1 SSHAT, CDR2 FNYEAQ (reference sequence). The CDR3 runs 13 residues.

Here the CDR3 DNA reads TGTGCCAGCAGCCCAGAGCCGGGACAGGGGACAGATACGCAGTATTTT. It codes for CASSPEPGQGTDTQYF. The chain is built from TRBV4-2 and TRBJ2-3; the match to TRBD1 covers 10 bases. CDR3 size: 16 residues. In germline, CDR1 is LGHNA, CDR2 YNFKEQ. V trimming: 4 bases; J trimming: 3 bases; junction bases outside the gene matches: 7.

The rearrangement uses TRBV4-3 and TRBJ2-7, with TRBD1 matching over 8 bases. This CDR3 spans 17 amino acids. Germline loops: CDR1 LGHNA, CDR2 YSLEER. With V trimmed by 0 bases and J by 1 base, 8 bases remained unmatched. CDR3 sequence (DNA): TGCGCCAGCAGCCAAGATTACCAGGGGGCGAGGTCCTACGAGCAGTACTTC. Amino acid sequence: CASSQDYQGARSYEQYF.

This clone was picked up one time. The J gene is TRBJ1-3, the V gene TRBV6-5, with a weak D call TRBD1 (5 bases). Germline-derived CDR1 and CDR2 are MNHEY and SVGAGI. V dropped 6 bases and J dropped 2 bases, with 14 bases sitting between them. This CDR3 comprises 15 residues. The CDR3 here is CASRRRGEAGNTIYF. The CDR3, as DNA: TGTGCCAGCAGACGCCGAGGGGAGGCTGGAAACACCATATATTTT.

V and J are TRBV7-2 and TRBJ2-2; 16 positions agree with TRBD2. The CDR3 covers 18 residues. Germline V CDR1 and CDR2: SGHTA, FQGNSA. Trimming removed 1 base from V and 4 bases from J; junction bases left unmatched: 3. The CDR3 coding sequence is TGTGCCAGCAGCTTAGGGGGGACTAGCGGGAGGGCCACCGGGGAGCTGTTTTTT. This translates into CASSLGGTSGRATGELFF.